These 10 T cell receptor beta chains were sequenced from one sample in a study of T cells after yellow fever vaccination. TCRdb re-called the 5' RACE reads through MiXCR, storing one row per CDR3 protein. This table has 200,000 to 250,000 distinct CDR3 sequences, about 3% appearing once. The specimen was CD4+ T cells sorted from PBMCs, collected 10 days after the yellow fever booster vaccination. These receptors were collected from a man younger than 30 who received the YFV17D yellow fever vaccine.

This clonotype was counted only a few times. This chain joins TRBV20-1 and TRBJ2-3; TRBD2 might be the D (5 bases). The CDR3 is 13 amino acids. Germline lookup yields CDR1 DFQATT and CDR2 SNEGSKA (reference sequence). Deletions cut 2 bases from V and 4 bases from J, with 10 bases between. CDR3 region: CSARSPGADTQYF. Here the CDR3 DNA reads TGCAGTGCTAGATCCCCCGGGGCAGATACGCAGTATTTT.

In this sample, this clonotype turned up many times. The rearrangement links TRBV20-1 to TRBJ1-1; unclear D gene. The CDR3 is 11 amino acids. Trimming took off 3 bases at V and 9 bases at J, with 11 bases between the two ends. Per germline, CDR1 DFQATT and CDR2 SNEGSKA (reference sequence). The CDR3 here is CSASLGYQAFF. The CDR3 region has the DNA TGCAGTGCTAGTCTAGGGTATCAAGCTTTCTTT.

This clonotype was detected many times. The chain has TRBV12-3 or TRBV12-4 and TRBJ1-1; the D gene is possibly TRBD1 (6 bases). The V gene lost 8 bases and the J gene lost 0 bases, with 16 bases spanning the gap. This CDR3 spans 15 amino acids. CDR3 DNA: TGTGCCAGCGGGGGCGGGGGGAGTGTGAACACTGAAGCTTTCTTT. This gives the protein CASGGGGSVNTEAFF.

This clonotype was counted a few times. V gene TRBV5-1 combines with J gene TRBJ2-5; 7 bases agree with TRBD1. Germline V gene lookup returns CDR1 SGHRS and CDR2 YFSETQ. The junction had 7 bases not matched to a gene; V was cut back by 2 bases and J by 3 bases. CDR3 length equals 15 residues. The CDR3 region has the DNA TGCGCCAGCAGCTTCCCGACAGGGTGGGAAGAGACCCAGTACTTC. Translated: CASSFPTGWEETQYF.

This clonotype has ten or more counts. The rearrangement joins TRBV20-1 to TRBJ1-2; no reliable D call. The CDR3 spans 11 residues. V lost 5 bases, J lost 2 bases, and 6 bases lay in between. The germline gives CDR1 DFQATT, CDR2 SNEGSKA (reference sequence). For the CDR3, the DNA is TGCAGTGCTCTCGAAAACTATGGCTACACCTTC. Translating it yields CSALENYGYTF.

In this sample, this clonotype turned up many times. The V and J genes are TRBV5-6 and TRBJ2-5; 7 bases are shared with TRBD1. V lost 3 bases and J lost 1; bases outside the gene matches: 6. Germline CDR1 and CDR2: SGHDT and YYEEEE. The CDR3 length is 15 residues. The CDR3 DNA follows: TGTGCCAGCAGCTCTCTCCAGGGGGTCCAAGAGACCCAGTACTTC. This codes for CASSSLQGVQETQYF.

This clonotype came up many times. The J gene is TRBJ2-2, the V gene TRBV6-5, with 16 bases lining up with TRBD2. The J segment lost 3 bases and the V segment lost 6 bases, leaving 4 bases of the junction unmatched. This CDR3 contains 17 residues. Germline-derived CDR1 and CDR2 are MNHEY and SVGAGI. The CDR3 spells CASRKGLAGGDTGELFF. In DNA, the CDR3 is TGTGCCAGCAGAAAGGGACTAGCGGGGGGGGACACCGGGGAGCTGTTTTTT.

This clonotype was observed a few times. This CDR3 reads CASSTQTTSGGDNEQFF. The CDR3 DNA sequence: TGTGCCAGCAGCACCCAAACGACTAGCGGGGGGGACAATGAGCAGTTCTTC. The gene calls are TRBV7-8 and TRBJ2-1; 14 nucleotides align to TRBD2. Germline CDR1 is SGHVS and CDR2 is FQNEAQ. The CDR3 is made up of 17 amino acids. J was trimmed by 5 bases and V by 5 bases; bases with no gene match: 8.

The chain links TRBV5-4 to TRBJ2-4; D gene unclear. The CDR3 loop spans 12 amino acids. V was pared by 2 bases and J by 8 bases, with 8 bases between. Germline-derived CDR1 and CDR2 are SGHNT and YYREEE (reference sequence). In DNA, the CDR3 is TGTGCCAGCAGCTTCATCGACGACATTCAGTACTTC. This gives the protein CASSFIDDIQYF.

This clonotype was recorded many times. The rearrangement links TRBV2 to TRBJ1-6, with 7 bases that match TRBD1. V was clipped by 7 bases and J by 5 bases; unmatched bases: 5. The CDR3 runs to 14 residues. Germline assignment: CDR1 SNHLY and CDR2 FYNNEI. CDR3 sequence: CASKGDSHNSPLHF. The CDR3 region has the DNA TGTGCCAGCAAGGGGGACAGCCATAATTCACCCCTCCACTTT.